The 9 T cell receptor beta chains listed next were all sequenced from one sample in a study of control samples from healthy donors and cancer patients. The protocol was immunoSEQ multiplex PCR, while the TCRdb copy is restricted to in-frame clones and leaves out a portion. The sample holds around 30,000 clones, about 88% seen once. The sample comprised PBMCs. The receptor set was obtained from a woman aged 40 to 50 with lung cancer.

This chain links TRBV11-2 with TRBJ1-2; D gene uncertain. Trimming removed 0 bases at V and 3 bases at J, with 11 bases between. The CDR3 covers 15 residues. Germline CDR1 is SGHAT and CDR2 is FQNNGV. CDR3 protein: CASSLDRGSYYGYTF. The CDR3 coding sequence is TGTGCCAGCAGCTTAGATCGTGGGTCATACTATGGCTACACCTTC. Filled out from reference TRBV11-2 and TRBJ1-2, the complete variable domain reads EAGVAQSPRYKIIEKRQSVAFWCNPISGHATLYWYQQILGQGPKLLIQFQNNGVVDDSQLPKDRFSAERLKGVDSTLKIQPAKLEDSAVYLCASSLDRGSYYGYTFGSGTRLTVV.

With regard to this clone: Its ends do not fully match the called genes, so a read error is possible. Within the sample, other DNA sequences also encode this same CDR3. CDR3 sequence: CSVEKGEVANVLTF. The DNA for the CDR3 is TGCAGCGTTGAAAAAGGGGAGGTGGCCAACGTCCTGACCTTC. The rearrangement uses TRBV29-1 and TRBJ2-6; possibly TRBD2 for D (6 bases). CDR1 is SQVTM, CDR2 ANQGSEA, per germline. The CDR3 runs 14 residues.

The V and J genes are TRBV28 and TRBJ2-5; no firm D call. Germline V lookup: CDR1 MDHEN, CDR2 SYDVKM. Trimming shortened V by 5 bases and J by 5 bases, and 9 bases separated the two germline ends. The CDR3 totals 12 residues. CDR3 region: CASSISAETQYF. The CDR3 DNA is TGTGCCAGCAGTATATCGGCGGAGACCCAGTACTTC.

This clone was seen a single time. The chain links TRBV12-3 or TRBV12-4 to TRBJ1-1; D remains ambiguous. Trimming left V 4 bases short and J 7 bases short, with 7 bases between. The CDR3 length is 11 residues. CDR3 amino acids: CASSSRGEAFF. The CDR3 DNA is TGTGCCAGCAGTTCGCGGGGTGAAGCTTTCTTT.

This chain uses TRBV11-3 with TRBJ1-1; D ambiguous. Deletions cut 4 bases from V and 3 bases from J, with 9 bases between. This CDR3 region has 13 residues. Germline loops: CDR1 SGHNT, CDR2 YENEEA. The CDR3 region is CASSYGPDTEAFF. CDR3 sequence (DNA): TGTGCCAGCAGCTACGGCCCGGACACTGAAGCTTTCTTT.

The V call is TRBV28, the J call TRBJ2-5; the D gene is possibly TRBD2 (5 bases). Germline values: CDR1 MDHEN, CDR2 SYDVKM. The V end lost 5 bases, the J end lost 4 bases, and 11 bases lay between the germline ends. CDR3 size: 13 residues. CDR3 sequence: CASSVRGGETQYF. The CDR3 DNA reads as TGTGCCAGCAGTGTTCGGGGTGGAGAGACCCAGTACTTC.

The CDR3 spells CASSTTGIENTEAFF. CDR3 nucleotide sequence: TGTGCCAGCTCAACAACTGGAATAGAGAACACTGAAGCTTTCTTT. The chain combines TRBV18 with TRBJ1-1; D gene unclear. The germline V gene encodes CDR1 KGHSH and CDR2 LQKENI. There are 15 residues in the CDR3. Trimming cost V 5 bases and J 1 base, with 14 bases left between them.

V usage is TRBV7-6 and J usage is TRBJ2-2; unclear D gene. The CDR3 is 16 residues long. Germline assignment: CDR1 SGHVS and CDR2 FNYEAQ. Trimming pared 1 base from V and 3 bases from J, leaving 12 bases between. DNA for the CDR3: TGTGCCAGCAGCTTAGTACACCACGAGGACACCGGGGAGCTGTTTTTT. Protein: CASSLVHHEDTGELFF.

A few counts support this clone. J is TRBJ2-7 and V is TRBV28; 16 nucleotides line up with TRBD2. CDR3 length equals 17 residues. J was trimmed by 3 bases and V by 6 bases; bases with no gene match: 8. CDR1 and CDR2 from the germline V gene are MDHEN and SYDVKM. The DNA of the CDR3 is TGTGCCAGCAGCGGCGGGACTAGCGGGGGGGCCGTCTACGAGCAGTACTTC. It translates to CASSGGTSGGAVYEQYF. Drawing the rest from reference TRBV28 and TRBJ2-7, the complete variable domain is DVKVTQSSRYLVKRTGEKVFLECVQDMDHENMFWYRQDPGLGLRLIYFSYDVKMKEKGDIPEGYSVSREKKERFSLILESASTNQTSMYLCASSGGTSGGAVYEQYFGPGTRLTVT.